These 18 T cell receptor beta chains were sequenced from one sample in a study of human thymus T cells. Measured with immunoSEQ multiplex PCR; TCRdb has only the in-frame clones, and not every one. This sample has approximately 46,000 clones; 85% to 95% occur once, and the top ten carry roughly 0.16%. The specimen sequenced was blood. The receptor source for this set is a girl less than two years old with a congenital heart defect but otherwise immunologically healthy.

This clone was recorded only once. This rearrangement joins TRBV18 to TRBJ1-1; TRBD1 might be the D (6 bases). Deletions cut 2 bases from V and 1 base from J, with 8 bases between. The CDR3 covers 14 residues. Germline V gives CDR1 KGHSH, CDR2 LQKENI. The CDR3 DNA sequence: TGTGCCAGCTCACCATCGGGGGCGAACACTGAAGCTTTCTTT. This codes for CASSPSGANTEAFF.

V gene TRBV10-3 combines with J gene TRBJ2-1; 7 positions match TRBD1. CDR3 length: 14 amino acids. J was trimmed by 0 bases and V by 6 bases; bases with no gene match: 2. CDR1 is ENHRY, CDR2 SYGVKD, per germline. The CDR3 sequence is CAIRQGSSYNEQFF. For the CDR3, the DNA is TGTGCCATCAGACAGGGGAGCTCCTACAATGAGCAGTTCTTC.

The J gene is TRBJ2-3, the V gene TRBV4-1; 10 bases match TRBD2. J was trimmed by 4 bases and V by 1 base; bases with no gene match: 8. The CDR3 runs to 17 residues. Germline V gives CDR1 MGHRA, CDR2 YSYEKL. The DNA for the CDR3 is TGCGCCAGCAGCCAAGGGCTAGCGGGAGCTCGAGCAGATACGCAGTATTTT. This codes for CASSQGLAGARADTQYF.

The gene calls are TRBV28 and TRBJ1-6; perhaps TRBD1 as D (6 bases). Germline-derived CDR1 and CDR2 are MDHEN and SYDVKM. Trimming stripped 6 bases from V and 10 bases from J, with 13 bases between. This CDR3 is 13 amino acids long. CDR3 sequence: CASRQGRWSPLHF. CDR3 bases: TGTGCCAGCAGACAGGGAAGATGGTCACCCCTCCACTTT.

This clone was seen only once. The chain is built from TRBV28 and TRBJ1-5; 12 nucleotides line up with TRBD1. J was trimmed by 5 bases and V by 6 bases; bases with no gene match: 5. The CDR3 spans 15 residues. Germline CDR1 reads MDHEN; CDR2 reads SYDVKM. The CDR3 loop is CASRGQGALHQPQHF. DNA for the CDR3: TGTGCCAGCAGGGGACAGGGGGCCCTCCATCAGCCCCAGCATTTT.

This rearrangement joins TRBV2 to TRBJ2-3; possibly TRBD1 for D (5 bases). Deletions cut 6 bases from V and 2 bases from J, with 27 bases between. The CDR3 length is 19 residues. Per the germline V gene, CDR1 is SNHLY and CDR2 is FYNNEI. The CDR3 coding sequence is TGTGCCAGCAGGGGGTTTGGGGCGGAACGAAACCCTGCCACAGATACGCAGTATTTT. It yields the protein CASRGFGAERNPATDTQYF.

This clone was picked up one time. The gene calls are TRBV6-1 and TRBJ1-4; TRBD1 matches 7 bases. The CDR3 consists of 14 residues. V shed 6 bases and J 7 bases; nucleotides not matched to a gene: 8. Germline CDR1 reads MNHNS; CDR2 reads SASEGT. CDR3 nucleotide sequence: TGTGCCAGCAGGAACGACAGGGCAAGTGAAAAACTGTTTTTT. Translation gives CASRNDRASEKLFF.

The chain has TRBV16 and TRBJ2-7, with D tentatively TRBD2 (5 bases). CDR1 is KGHSY and CDR2 is FQNENV in the germline V gene. V was pared by 2 bases and J by 3 bases, with 8 bases between. CDR3 length equals 13 residues. CDR3 DNA sequence: TGTGCCAGCAGCCAAGGACTCCTCTACGAGCAGTACTTC. Its protein is CASSQGLLYEQYF.

The table lists this clone with a few counts. The chain carries TRBV21-1 and TRBJ2-1; TRBD2 was called by the table and not checked on the DNA. TRBV21-1 is annotated as a pseudogene. The CDR3 has 19 amino acids. The CDR3 region has the DNA TGTGCCAGCAGCAAATGGCTAGCGAGTCGTAGCGAGTTATACAATGAGCAGTTCTTC. Amino acid sequence: CASSKWLASRSELYNEQFF.

V and J are TRBV10-3 and TRBJ1-2; no reliable D call. The CDR3 loop spans 16 amino acids. Between the trimmed V and J ends, which lost 10 bases and 5 bases, there was a span of 26 bases. Germline V CDR1 and CDR2: ENHRY, SYGVKD. The CDR3 protein is CATRMTSGGFRYGYTF. CDR3 nucleotides: TGTGCCACCAGAATGACTTCAGGAGGGTTTCGGTATGGCTACACCTTC.

The chain joins TRBV7-8 to TRBJ2-1; D is ambiguous. This CDR3 is built from 12 residues. V lost 1 base and J lost 4, with 2 bases in between. CDR1 is SGHVS and CDR2 is FQNEAQ in the germline V gene. CDR3 sequence: CASSLGYNEQFF. The DNA for the CDR3 is TGTGCCAGCAGCTTAGGGTACAATGAGCAGTTCTTC.

A word on this clone: A read error may account for a junction end that differs from germline. V is TRBV7-7 and J is TRBJ2-2; 10 nucleotides line up with TRBD2. The CDR3 spans 15 residues. Per germline, CDR1 SSHAT and CDR2 FNYEAQ (reference sequence). CDR3 sequence reads: CASSPSGRGTGELFF. CDR3 DNA sequence: TGTGCTAGCAGCCCGAGCGGGAGGGGCACCGGGGAGCTGTTTTTT.

V and J are TRBV18 and TRBJ2-7; D is uncertain. The CDR3 runs to 12 residues. The germline CDR1 and CDR2 sequences are KGHSH and LQKENI. Trimming shortened V by 3 bases and J by 1 base, and 4 bases separated the two germline ends. The CDR3 spells CASSPSSYEQYF. For the CDR3, the DNA is TGTGCCAGCTCACCCAGTTCCTACGAGCAGTACTTC.

This clone has just one count. The chain employs TRBV5-1 and TRBJ1-4, with no clear D. This CDR3 comprises 15 residues. Germline CDR1 reads SGHRS; CDR2 reads YFSETQ. Trimming removed 0 bases from V and 0 bases from J, with 6 bases in between. The CDR3 loop is CASSLEDATNEKLFF. The CDR3 nucleotides are TGCGCCAGCAGCTTGGAAGACGCAACTAATGAAAAACTGTTTTTT.

V and J are TRBV29-1 and TRBJ2-5; 7 bases fit TRBD1. CDR1 SQVTM and CDR2 ANQGSEA come from the germline V gene. The length of the CDR3 is 13 residues. V shed 7 bases and J 2 bases; nucleotides not matched to a gene: 7. This CDR3 is CSAERDRQETQYF. The CDR3 nucleotides read TGCAGCGCCGAACGGGACAGACAAGAGACCCAGTACTTC.

The chain combines TRBV6-1 with TRBJ2-1; D gene ambiguous. V was clipped by 1 base and J by 8 bases, with 9 bases between them. The CDR3 extends over 13 amino acids. CDR1 is MNHNS and CDR2 is SASEGT in the germline V gene. The CDR3 sequence is CASSEVGRDEQFF. The CDR3 DNA sequence: TGTGCCAGCAGTGAAGTGGGCAGAGATGAGCAGTTCTTC.

This rearrangement joins TRBV5-4 to TRBJ1-2; unclear D gene. Germline V gene sequence: CDR1 SGHNT, CDR2 YYREEE (reference sequence). V was shortened by 9 bases and J by 3 bases, with 15 bases between the two germline ends. CDR3 size: 13 residues. The CDR3 bases are TGTGCCACCCATCAAGGGCCCGACTATGGCTACACCTTC. Protein: CATHQGPDYGYTF. The variable domain in full, completed from reference TRBV5-4 and TRBJ1-2, reads ETGVTQSPTHLIKTRGQQVTLRCSSQSGHNTVSWYQQALGQGPQFIFQYYREEENGRGNFPPRFSGLQFPNYSSELNVNALELDDSALYLCATHQGPDYGYTFGSGTRLTVV.

The CDR3 is CSVEDPWGLGAEAFF. The CDR3 coding sequence is TGCAGCGTTGAAGATCCGTGGGGACTGGGTGCTGAAGCTTTCTTT. The V gene is TRBV29-1, the J gene TRBJ1-1; D possibly corresponds to TRBD1 (5 bases). The CDR3 contains 15 residues. Trimming left V 0 bases short and J 6 bases short, with 17 bases between. From germline, CDR1 is SQVTM and CDR2 ANQGSEA.